The 26 T cell receptor beta chains presented below share a single source sample, sequenced in a study of cytomegalovirus exposure and HLA in healthy donors (TCRdb year 2017). Libraries were prepared through the immunoSEQ multiplex PCR assay. For the multiplex PCR, a mixture combining 60 forward primers for TCR Vbeta segments and 13 reverse primers for TCR Jbeta segments was used. Held by TCRdb, this immuneACCESS table contains in-frame sequences only and omits some clones. Under half of the omission traces to an unresolved V gene where checked; the cause of the rest is unknown. The sample table contains roughly 100,000 clones; only one count was recorded for 81% of them. The ten largest clones take up around 5.2% of the sample. Sequencing was performed on PBMCs. The receptors originated from a man aged 40-49 years in good health and CMV-seropositive.

This clone was detected a few times. The V and J genes are TRBV30 and TRBJ2-1; D uncertain. V lost 3 bases and J lost 5, with 5 bases in between. CDR3 length: 11 residues. Germline lookup yields CDR1 GTSNPN and CDR2 SVGIG (reference sequence). CDR3 sequence: CAWRADNEQFF. CDR3 coding DNA: TGTGCCTGGAGGGCCGACAATGAGCAGTTCTTC. Supplemented by reference TRBV30 and TRBJ2-1, the full variable domain reads SQTIHQWPATLVQPVGSPLSLECTVEGTSNPNLYWYRQAAGRGLQLLFYSVGIGQISSEVPQNLSASRPQDRQFILSSKKLLLSDSGFYLCAWRADNEQFFGPGTRLTVL.

The chain is built from TRBV15 and TRBJ2-7, with 7 bases identical to TRBD1. The CDR3 contains 16 residues. In germline, CDR1 is LNHNV, CDR2 YYDKDF (reference sequence). With V trimmed by 2 bases and J by 2 bases, 9 bases remained unmatched. The CDR3 loop reads CATSRRTGTMAYEQYF. CDR3 nucleotide sequence: TGTGCCACCAGCAGAAGGACAGGTACCATGGCCTACGAGCAGTACTTC. The variable domain in full, with the rest retrieved from reference TRBV15 and TRBJ2-7, is DAMVIQNPRYQVTQFGKPVTLSCSQTLNHNVMYWYQQKSSQAPKLLFHYYDKDFNNEADTPDNFQSRRPNTSFCFLDIRSPGLGDTAMYLCATSRRTGTMAYEQYFGPGTRLTVT.

This rearrangement joins TRBV5-4 to TRBJ1-1, with D maybe TRBD1 (5 bases). Trimming left V 4 bases short and J 1 base short, with 8 bases between. Germline V gene data show CDR1 as SGHNT and CDR2 as YYREEE (reference sequence). The length of the CDR3 is 13 residues. The CDR3 DNA reads as TGTGCCAGCAGCCCCACAGGGAACACTGAAGCTTTCTTT. Its protein is CASSPTGNTEAFF.

The rearrangement links TRBV5-1 to TRBJ2-6; D not resolved. The V gene's germline CDR1 is SGHRS and CDR2 YFSETQ. CDR3 length: 14 amino acids. Between the trimmed V and J ends, which lost 1 base and 4 bases, there was a span of 6 bases. CDR3 sequence: CASSLWSGANVLTF. The CDR3 bases are TGCGCCAGCAGCTTGTGGAGCGGGGCCAACGTCCTGACTTTC.

V and J are TRBV7-7 and TRBJ2-1; TRBD2 matches at 9 bases. Germline assignment: CDR1 SSHAT and CDR2 FNYEAQ (reference sequence). V trimming: 0 bases; J trimming: 9 bases; junction bases outside the gene matches: 6. This CDR3 has 15 residues. CDR3 sequence reads: CASSLASGRGVEQFF. CDR3 nucleotides: TGTGCCAGCAGCTTAGCTAGCGGGAGAGGGGTTGAGCAGTTCTTC.

The V gene is TRBV18, the J gene TRBJ1-1, with 11 nucleotides matching TRBD1. The V gene's germline CDR1 is KGHSH and CDR2 LQKENI. Trimming cost V 0 bases and J 11 bases; bases outside gene matches: 20. The CDR3 contains 19 residues. The CDR3 sequence: CASSPPNTGTGGGIGGAFF. The CDR3 coding sequence is TGTGCCAGCTCACCACCGAATACCGGGACAGGGGGAGGAATCGGTGGGGCTTTCTTT.

The chain carries TRBV5-4 and TRBJ1-1; D ambiguous. CDR1 is SGHNT and CDR2 is YYREEE in the germline V gene (reference sequence). The length of the CDR3 is 12 residues. V lost 5 bases and J 7 bases, leaving 12 bases between the germline ends. CDR3 nucleotide sequence: TGTGCCAGCAGTACGACCGGGAATGAAGCTTTCTTT. This sequence encodes CASSTTGNEAFF.

This clone was detected only once. The chain recombines TRBV27 with TRBJ2-7; tentative D call: TRBD2 (5 bases). The CDR3 runs 15 residues. Germline loops: CDR1 MNHEY, CDR2 SMNVEV (reference sequence). V lost 6 bases and J 2 bases, leaving 17 bases between the germline ends. CDR3 sequence reads: CASSFTWTGTYEQYF. The CDR3 DNA sequence: TGTGCCAGCAGCTTCACCTGGACTGGGACCTACGAGCAGTACTTC.

A few counts support this clone. CDR3 coding DNA: TGTGCCAGCAGCTTGGCCAGCGGCGAGCAGTACTTC. This translates into CASSLASGEQYF. The chain uses TRBV5-6 and TRBJ2-7; D may be TRBD2 (5 bases). The CDR3 sequence is 12 residues long. With 0 bases removed from V and 6 bases from J, the gap between germline ends came to 7 bases. The germline V gene encodes CDR1 SGHDT and CDR2 YYEEEE.

In this sample, this clone turned up once. This chain joins TRBV2 and TRBJ2-1; 7 positions agree with TRBD1. The ends lost 7 bases at V and 7 bases at J; junction bases unmatched: 13. Per the germline V gene, CDR1 is SNHLY and CDR2 is FYNNEI. CDR3 size: 15 residues. CDR3 sequence: CASTTDRAGGNEQFF. CDR3 coding DNA: TGTGCCAGCACTACCGACAGGGCCGGTGGGAATGAGCAGTTCTTC. The full variable domain, completed using reference TRBV2 and TRBJ2-1, is EPEVTQTPSHQVTQMGQEVILRCVPISNHLYFYWYRQILGQKVEFLVSFYNNEISEKSEIFDDQFSVERPDGSNFTLKIRSTKLEDSAMYFCASTTDRAGGNEQFFGPGTRLTVL.

The chain has TRBV28 and TRBJ2-7, with D possibly being TRBD1 (6 bases). CDR1 is MDHEN and CDR2 is SYDVKM in the germline V gene. The length of the CDR3 is 15 residues. The V end lost 1 base, the J end lost 0 bases, and 10 bases lay between the germline ends. The CDR3, as DNA: TGTGCCAGCAGTTTATACCCAGGGGCCTCCTACGAGCAGTACTTC. Translated, it gives CASSLYPGASYEQYF. Filled out from reference TRBV28 and TRBJ2-7, the complete variable domain reads DVKVTQSSRYLVKRTGEKVFLECVQDMDHENMFWYRQDPGLGLRLIYFSYDVKMKEKGDIPEGYSVSREKKERFSLILESASTNQTSMYLCASSLYPGASYEQYFGPGTRLTVT.

The J gene is TRBJ1-2, the V gene TRBV19; D remains unclear. V shed 2 bases and J shed 4 bases, with 17 bases lying between them. Germline V lookup: CDR1 LNHDA, CDR2 SQIVND (reference sequence). This CDR3 has 16 amino acids. This CDR3 reads CASSISPGRLGYGYTF. CDR3 sequence (DNA): TGTGCCAGTAGTATAAGCCCGGGGAGGCTTGGCTATGGCTACACCTTC. The variable domain in full, with the rest retrieved from reference TRBV19 and TRBJ1-2, is DGGITQSPKYLFRKEGQNVTLSCEQNLNHDAMYWYRQDPGQGLRLIYYSQIVNDFQKGDIAEGYSVSREKKESFPLTVTSAQKNPTAFYLCASSISPGRLGYGYTFGSGTRLTVV.

V usage is TRBV10-2 and J usage is TRBJ1-5; D uncertain. Germline V gene data show CDR1 as WSHSY and CDR2 as SAAADI. The CDR3 sequence is 14 residues long. Trimming cost V 2 bases and J 0 bases, with 5 bases left between them. CDR3 amino acids: CASSERASNQPQHF. The CDR3 DNA follows: TGCGCCAGCAGTGAGCGAGCTAGCAATCAGCCCCAGCATTTT.

The chain is built from TRBV2 and TRBJ2-3, with D possibly matching TRBD2 (5 bases). CDR3 length: 15 amino acids. Per the germline V gene, CDR1 is SNHLY and CDR2 is FYNNEI. Deletions cut 6 bases from V and 5 bases from J, with 18 bases between. The DNA of the CDR3 is TGTGCCAGCAGGTACATCGGACTTCGTTTAGATACGCAGTATTTT. Encoded protein: CASRYIGLRLDTQYF.

CDR3 sequence (DNA): TGCGCCAGCAGCCCCGGGGGACAGGGACCCTACAATGAGCAGTTCTTC. It specifies CASSPGGQGPYNEQFF. The chain recombines TRBV5-1 with TRBJ2-1, with TRBD1 identical over 9 bases. CDR1 is SGHRS and CDR2 is YFSETQ in the germline V gene. The V and J ends lost 4 bases and 2 bases, in that order; junction bases with no gene match: 7. The CDR3 extends over 16 amino acids.

This chain joins TRBV28 and TRBJ1-5, with 9 nucleotides matching TRBD1. V gave up 6 bases and J gave up 2 bases; unmatched junction bases: 8. Germline V CDR1 and CDR2: MDHEN, SYDVKM. This CDR3 has 16 residues. CDR3: CASRLGQGKGNQPQHF. The CDR3 bases are TGTGCCAGCAGGCTCGGACAGGGGAAGGGCAATCAGCCCCAGCATTTT.

In DNA, the CDR3 is TGTGCCATCAGTGAGTCAGCCGGGTTCGAGCAGTACTTC. This codes for CAISESAGFEQYF. This chain links TRBV10-3 with TRBJ2-7; D call uncertain. The V end lost 0 bases, the J end lost 6 bases, and 9 bases lay between the germline ends. CDR3 length: 13 residues. Germline assignment: CDR1 ENHRY and CDR2 SYGVKD.

The chain uses TRBV2 and TRBJ2-1; 8 nucleotides line up with TRBD2. The CDR3 covers 15 residues. Germline values: CDR1 SNHLY, CDR2 FYNNEI. V dropped 6 bases and J dropped 9; count of bases not matched to a gene: 13. CDR3 region: CASSLTGGAGSEQFF. For the CDR3, the DNA is TGTGCCAGCAGCTTAACCGGGGGGGCAGGCAGTGAGCAGTTCTTC.

The genes are TRBV5-1 and TRBJ2-1; TRBD2 might be the D (6 bases). This CDR3 contains 15 residues. The V gene's germline CDR1 is SGHRS and CDR2 YFSETQ. V dropped 0 bases and J dropped 9 bases, with 16 bases sitting between them. This CDR3 is CASSLGLAKGGEQFF. DNA for the CDR3: TGCGCCAGCAGCTTGGGGCTAGCGAAAGGAGGTGAGCAGTTCTTC.

This clone appeared a few times. V gene TRBV15 combines with J gene TRBJ2-7; 7 bases agree with TRBD1. The germline CDR1 and CDR2 sequences are LNHNV and YYDKDF (reference sequence). The CDR3 consists of 17 residues. J was trimmed by 1 base and V by 2 bases; bases with no gene match: 11. CDR3 sequence reads: CATSRTLTGTLSYEQYF. The CDR3 DNA sequence: TGTGCCACCAGCAGAACCTTGACAGGGACCCTTTCCTACGAGCAGTACTTC.

The J gene is TRBJ1-1, the V gene TRBV9, with 8 nucleotides matching TRBD1. This CDR3 has 15 residues. V lost 9 bases and J lost 3; bases outside the gene matches: 13. The V gene's germline CDR1 is SGDLS and CDR2 YYNGEE. The CDR3 DNA reads TGTGCCACCATGACGGGACAGGTATTGGACACTGAAGCTTTCTTT. Translating gives CATMTGQVLDTEAFF.

V gene TRBV7-2 combines with J gene TRBJ1-5; D call uncertain. V lost 1 base and J lost 9, with 10 bases in between. CDR3 size: 13 residues. Germline V CDR1 and CDR2: SGHTA, FQGNSA. The CDR3 DNA reads as TGTGCCAGCAGCTTAGGGCCAGTAAGGCCCCAGCATTTT. Protein product: CASSLGPVRPQHF.

This clone came up a few times. The chain carries TRBV5-1 and TRBJ1-1, with TRBD1 matching over 7 bases. Germline V gives CDR1 SGHRS, CDR2 YFSETQ. The CDR3 spans 15 residues. V lost 0 bases to trimming and J lost 2 bases; unmatched junction nucleotides: 4. CDR3 sequence reads: CASSLAGGLNTEAFF. CDR3 nucleotides: TGCGCCAGCAGCTTGGCAGGGGGTCTTAACACTGAAGCTTTCTTT.

This clone was detected once. The chain carries TRBV11-2 and TRBJ2-3, with 12 bases lining up with TRBD2. Losses at the gene ends were 1 base for V and 5 bases for J; bases not matched to a gene: 7. The CDR3 runs to 17 residues. Germline V gene sequence: CDR1 SGHAT, CDR2 FQNNGV. CDR3 loop: CASSLVGLAGRGDTQYF. In DNA, the CDR3 is TGTGCCAGCAGCTTAGTAGGACTAGCGGGAAGGGGAGATACGCAGTATTTT.

For this clone: The same CDR3 arises from other DNA sequences in this sample as well. V is TRBV28 and J is TRBJ1-1, with D uncertain. This CDR3 spans 13 amino acids. CDR1 is MDHEN and CDR2 is SYDVKM in the germline V gene. V dropped 1 base and J dropped 1 base, with 4 bases sitting between them. Written as DNA, the CDR3 is TGTGCCAGCAGTTTATCCGGGAACACTGAAGCTTTCTTT. Translating gives CASSLSGNTEAFF.

This clone has more than one count but fewer than ten. The V and J genes are TRBV5-8 and TRBJ1-1, with D unresolved. V lost 3 bases and J lost 2, with 11 bases in between. CDR1 is SGHTS and CDR2 is YDEGEE in the germline V gene. The CDR3 spans 14 residues. The chain's CDR3 is CASSWRTGNTEAFF. The CDR3 DNA reads TGTGCCAGCAGCTGGAGGACTGGAAACACTGAAGCTTTCTTT.